Following are 2 T cell receptor beta chains from one sample sequenced in a study of CDR3 diversity in severe acne. TCRdb itself ran the PCR reads through MiXCR, one entry per CDR3 protein. The table lists over 85,000 distinct CDR3 sequences, roughly 51% of them singletons. The sample consisted of blood. The receptors here all came from a male donor with acne.

This sequence joins TRBV20-1 and TRBJ2-7; TRBD2 aligns across 7 bases. The CDR3 sequence is 13 residues long. Germline CDR1 reads DFQATT; CDR2 reads SNEGSKA (reference sequence). Trimming cost V 6 bases and J 3 bases; bases outside gene matches: 8. The DNA for the CDR3 is TGCAGTGCGGCGGGAGCTACCTTCTACGAGCAGTACTTC. It is translated as CSAAGATFYEQYF.

Remarks on this clonotype: The junction departs from germline at one end; a sequencing error may be responsible. The V and J genes are TRBV24-1 and TRBJ2-5; D gene ambiguous. The germline gives CDR1 KGHDR, CDR2 SFDVKD. This CDR3 contains 13 residues. The CDR3 DNA sequence: TGTGCCACCAGTGATTCCGACCAAGAGACCCATTACTTC. It is translated as CATSDSDQETHYF.